The clone carrying this T cell receptor (beta chain) has just one count. The antigen is unknown. Primers included in the PCR were 60 Vbeta and 13 Jbeta primers. Per the study methods: Approximately 72 million unique TCR beta chains, 10 million to 13 million of them shared, were counted by a later analysis. Clones were sequenced by immunoSEQ multiplex PCR, and TCRdb holds only the in-frame ones, with some missing. The V and J calls and clone size come from that table; D and trimming were worked out from the DNA. The table lists around 100,000 clones, 60% to 85% of them singletons. The record originates from a study of cytomegalovirus exposure and HLA in healthy donors. Germline CDR1 and CDR2: SGHTA and FQGTGA. CDR3 length equals 17 residues. Germline trimming cut 5 bases from V and 5 bases from J; bases unmatched to any gene: 16. Study results and limitations: The HLA-A and HLA-B alleles of most subjects were reportedly predicted accurately from TCR beta sequences. In a later analysis, compared with equally common non-associated chains, HLA-associated beta chains were more expanded. Sequencing likely caused a cluster of highly shared sequence variants.

The rearrangement links TRBV7-3 to TRBJ2-5; TRBD1 agrees at 8 bases. The sequencing sample was made of PBMCs. This receptor was obtained from a female donor in good health and CMV-seropositive. The CDR3 protein is CASSPKGTGPSRETQYF. The CDR3 coding sequence is TGTGCCAGCAGCCCAAAAGGGACAGGCCCCTCGCGGGAGACCCAGTACTTC.